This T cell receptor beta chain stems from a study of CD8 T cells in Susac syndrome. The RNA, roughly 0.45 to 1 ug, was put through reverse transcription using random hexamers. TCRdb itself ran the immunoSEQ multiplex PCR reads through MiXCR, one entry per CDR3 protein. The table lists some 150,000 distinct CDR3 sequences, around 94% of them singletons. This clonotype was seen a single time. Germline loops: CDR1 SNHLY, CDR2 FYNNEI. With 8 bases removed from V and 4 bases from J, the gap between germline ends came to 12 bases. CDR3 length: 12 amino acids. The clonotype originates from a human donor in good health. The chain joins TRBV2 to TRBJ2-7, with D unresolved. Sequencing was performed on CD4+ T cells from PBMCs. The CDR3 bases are TGTGCCAGCGGAACAGATTATTACGAGCAGTACTTC. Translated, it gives CASGTDYYEQYF.